This TCR beta chain is drawn from a study of control samples from healthy donors and cancer patients. TCRdb keeps only in-frame clones here, not all; method: immunoSEQ multiplex PCR. Seen here are more than 65,000 clones, 80% to 90% observed once, and the top ten hold 1.9%. Germline V gives CDR1 KGHSH, CDR2 LQKENI. This CDR3 contains 14 residues. Trimming stripped 0 bases from V and 1 base from J, with 6 bases between. Sequenced sample: PBMCs. This chain links TRBV18 with TRBJ2-5; no reliable D call. The sequence derives from a woman aged 55 to 70 with head and neck cancer. The CDR3 bases are TGTGCCAGCTCACCACCGACGACCCAAGAGACCCAGTACTTC. Translation gives CASSPPTTQETQYF. Supplemented by reference TRBV18 and TRBJ2-5, the full variable domain reads NAGVMQNPRHLVRRRGQEARLRCSPMKGHSHVYWYRQLPEEGLKFMVYLQKENIIDESGMPKERFSAEFPKEGPSILRIQQVVRGDSAAYFCASSPPTTQETQYFGPGTRLLVL.